This TCR beta chain was sequenced during a study of shared clonotypes between healthy human individuals (dated by TCRdb to the early 2020s). In terms of the full investigation: The cohort comprised a couple of women and three men aged 18 to 49 years. For each donor, three plates each were used for CD4 naive and CD4 memory, two plates were used for CD8 naive, and one plate was used for CD8 memory. The study deeply sequenced blood TCR repertoires of several healthy adults to estimate repertoire size and the extent of clonotype sharing between individuals. To increase sequencing depth and limit assay-specific biases, different laboratories used diverse techniques to prepare libraries and sequence TCR repertoires. Per donor, leukapheresis produced somewhere between about 0.8 and 9 billion PBMCs. Overall results and qualifications from the work: The genetic and exposure-history diversity represented was limited by the small number of donors. Pairwise subsampling indicated that sequencing depth was expected to affect the degree of clonotype sharing among donors. Incomplete sequencing was indicated by rarefaction of sorted-subset datasets, despite the large sequencing depth. Naive subsets generally had larger estimated clonotype richness than memory subsets. Sampling was limited to blood, and TCR repertoires in tissue likely differ from TCR repertoires in blood. Compared with non-shared clonotypes, clonotypes shared by all four sorted-subset donors had higher generation probabilities. About 5% of naive CD4, around 3.6% of naive CD8, 2% to 2.5% of memory CD4, and 0.35% to 0.5% of memory CD8 clonotypes were shared across several donors.

Using the deep immunoSEQ assay, multiplex PCR amplified TCR CDR3 regions from genomic DNA. Genomic DNA extracted from each cell subset was distributed evenly over all wells of several immunoSEQ 96-well plates, and each plate served as one replicate. For sorted subsets, 200 ng of genomic DNA, equivalent to around 31,000 T cell genomes, went into each replicate PCR. Purified libraries were measured with a Qubit 3.0 fluorometer, size-checked on a Bioanalyzer 2100, and measured again with the KAPA Library Quantification kit. Each immunoSEQ 96-well plate was sequenced on its own single-read 150-cycle Illumina NextSeq 550 flow cell. As for the original processing: Because the immunoSEQ output held only junctional sequences and lacked quality scores, the filtering could not match the filtering applied to full-length reads. To assign V/J genes and CDR3, sequences were annotated using PyIR, a Python wrapper for IgBLAST v1.9, with IMGT germline references. Reads were filtered out if the reads had weak V/J assignments (E-value above 1e-6), no CDR3, stop codons, out-of-frame junctions, or ambiguous translated residues. V3J clonotypes were defined as sequences sharing the same inferred V gene, J gene, and CDR3 amino acid sequence. The percentage overlap between two repertoires was calculated by dividing the number of shared unique clonotypes by the size of the smaller repertoire. Repertoire richness was assessed with RTK rarefaction, the Chao1 estimator, and Recon v2.1 estimates of unobserved clonotypes. Generation probabilities for all TCRbeta clonotypes obtained by the gDNA method from several donors were computed using OLGA. The table comes from immuneACCESS by way of TCRdb, which keeps in-frame sequences with V and J called. Part of the clones is missing from these tables; in studies checked, under half for an unresolved V gene and the rest for unknown reasons. V and J calls and clone size are given by that table; D and trimming were obtained from the DNA. The sample records about 1 million clones, about 75% of which are singletons. About 1.4% of the sample belongs to the ten largest clones.

This clone has only one observation. The antigen it binds to is not known. No base quality values were provided; no much bigger clone lies one nucleotide off. The CDR1 and CDR2 encoded by the germline V gene are SGHRS and YFSETQ. From the cysteine through the phenylalanine, the CDR3 covers 14 amino acids. Of all the DNA, just the CDR3 is kept, 42 bases in frame from base 1. Germline trimming amounts to 1 base on V and 8 bases on J, with 2 as the count of junction bases outside the gene matches. Healthy HIV-negative adults with no recently reported acute infections or vaccinations were included as donors. Only Caucasian adults living in Nashville, Tennessee, USA were represented among the donors. Magnetic negative selection was used to enrich CD4+ T cells, after which naive cells were positively selected on CD45RA and the negative fraction became the memory subset. After blood collection by leukapheresis, PBMCs were isolated using Ficoll-Histopaque density gradient centrifugation and then cryopreserved in the vapor phase of liquid nitrogen. Analytical flow cytometry was used to check the purity and quantity of each magnetically sorted T cell population. Genomic DNA was isolated from every sorted fraction and measured by UV absorbance on a Nanodrop 2000c.

Sample: memory CD4+ T cells sorted from blood. The label giving this sample's cell subset or site can be read as: CD45RA-negative fraction. The chain couples TRBV5-1 to TRBJ2-4, and 11 bases in between align with TRBD2. This receptor was taken from a man between 18 and 35 years old in good health. The DNA reads TGCGCCAGCAGCTTGACTAGCGGGAGTGACATTCAGTACTTC. Its translation is CASSLTSGSDIQYF. With the rest looked up from the reference TRBV5-1 and TRBJ2-4 genes rather than sequenced, the full variable domain is KAGVTQTPRYLIKTRGQQVTLSCSPISGHRSVSWYQQTPGQGLQFLFEYFSETQRNKGNFPGRFSGRQFSNSRSEMNVSTLELGDSALYLCASSLTSGSDIQYFGAGTRLSVL.